Described below is a single T cell receptor beta chain sequence and its context. The target antigen is unknown. The germline V gene has CDR1 DFQATT and CDR2 SNEGSKA (reference sequence). Deletions cut 5 bases from V and 3 bases from J, with 4 bases between. This CDR3 spans 10 amino acids. The treatment was: roughly 11-day PBMC culture with coronavirus spike peptide pools or control peptides (ViraFEST assay). The data were obtained in a study of vaccination and CD4 T cells after COVID-19. Looking at the study overall: The peptides that stimulated the cells were overlapping spike peptides from SARS-CoV-2, HCoV-NL63, HCoV-OC43 and HCoV-229E.

Study-level findings and limits: For convalescent patients, a median around 90% of reactive clones surfaced exclusively after vaccination.

Oncomine TCR Beta short-read sequencing was applied to DNA from cultured CD4+ T cells. MiXCR, applied by TCRdb to the PCR reads, yields one record per CDR3 protein. The top ten hold approximately 12% of the sample, which has 15,000 or so distinct CDR3 sequences, 53% seen once. Sample: CD4+ T cells from blood, cultured in vitro. V usage is TRBV20-1 and J usage is TRBJ1-1; D not resolved. This sequence was found in a human donor who had recovered from COVID-19. This CDR3 reads CSAAHTEAFF. CDR3 coding DNA: TGCAGTGCTGCGCACACTGAAGCTTTCTTT.